The 27 T cell receptor beta chains below were found in one sample sequenced in a study of shared clonotypes between healthy human individuals (dated by TCRdb to between 2020 and 2021). Library preparation used the immunoSEQ multiplex PCR assay. This is the immuneACCESS table as TCRdb keeps it, with only in-frame sequences that have V and J called. A part of the clones is gone; compared with another copy, unresolved V genes explain less than half, and the rest is unexplained. This sample lists some 2,100,000 clones; around 93% were detected once. Clones ranked in the top ten supply 1.5% to 2% of the sample. CD8 naive samples were CD45RO-negative cells positively selected for CCR7, giving a CD45RA+CCR7+ population that excluded TemRA cells. Sequencing was done on a sample of naive CD8+ T cells from PBMCs. Per the publication, the cell subset or site label means: CD45RA+CCR7+. The receptor set was obtained from a man between 18 and 35 years old in good health. Some clones in this sample may be carry-over from other donors' samples.

This clone showed up just once. This specimen includes other DNA sequences encoding the same CDR3. The rearrangement uses TRBV9 and TRBJ2-7; D gene uncertain. This CDR3 has 13 amino acids. V was pared by 0 bases and J by 3 bases, with 7 bases between. Germline V gene data show CDR1 as SGDLS and CDR2 as YYNGEE. The CDR3 sequence is CASSVDRDYEQYF. The CDR3, as DNA: TGTGCCAGCAGCGTAGACAGAGACTACGAGCAGTACTTC.

The CDR3 spells CSARWAGSSYNEQFF. The CDR3 region has the DNA TGCAGCGCTCGGTGGGCGGGGAGCTCCTACAATGAGCAGTTCTTC. The chain has TRBV29-1 and TRBJ2-1; possibly TRBD2 for D (6 bases). Germline CDR1 SQVTM, CDR2 ANQGSEA. The V end lost 7 bases, the J end lost 0 bases, and 16 bases lay between the germline ends. There are 15 residues in the CDR3.

This chain joins TRBV9 and TRBJ2-2; 9 bases align to TRBD2. Looked up from germline, CDR1 is SGDLS and CDR2 is YYNGEE. With 1 base clipped from V and 0 bases from J, the junction kept 1 base outside the gene matches. There are 16 residues in the CDR3. The CDR3, as DNA: TGTGCCAGCAGCGTAATAGCGGGAGCGAACACCGGGGAGCTGTTTTTT. Protein sequence: CASSVIAGANTGELFF.

This clone was found a few times. The CDR3 region is CASSSLGGPEAFF. CDR3 bases: TGTGCCAGCAGCTCCTTAGGAGGTCCTGAAGCTTTCTTT. This sequence joins TRBV7-9 and TRBJ1-1; D gene ambiguous. CDR3 length: 13 residues. Germline loops: CDR1 SEHNR, CDR2 FQNEAQ (reference sequence). V was pared by 4 bases and J by 6 bases, with 12 bases between.

This clone appeared a few times. Other DNA sequences from this sample encode an identical CDR3 as well. The rearrangement links TRBV19 to TRBJ2-2, with D perhaps matching TRBD1 (7 bases). V gave up 9 bases and J gave up 0 bases, with 8 bases separating them. Germline V gene lookup returns CDR1 LNHDA and CDR2 SQIVND (reference sequence). The CDR3 runs to 13 residues. The CDR3 nucleotides are TGTGCCAGCAGGGGGGCGAACACCGGGGAGCTGTTTTTT. Translating gives CASRGANTGELFF.

This chain uses TRBV7-9 with TRBJ2-1, with 9 bases aligning to TRBD1. This CDR3 contains 16 residues. Germline V lookup: CDR1 SEHNR, CDR2 FQNEAQ (reference sequence). The junction had 10 bases not matched to a gene; V was cut back by 5 bases and J by 5 bases. This chain's CDR3 is CASSPTGQGIHNEQFF. CDR3 coding DNA: TGTGCCAGCAGCCCTACAGGACAGGGGATACACAATGAGCAGTTCTTC.

V usage is TRBV13 and J usage is TRBJ2-7; D possibly corresponds to TRBD2 (6 bases). Germline CDR1 is PRHDT and CDR2 is FYEKMQ (reference sequence). The CDR3 is 15 residues long. Trimming pared 5 bases from V and 0 bases from J, leaving 14 bases between. Written as DNA, the CDR3 is TGTGCCAGCAGCGGCTGGGGAGGTCTCTCCTACGAGCAGTACTTC. Amino acid sequence: CASSGWGGLSYEQYF.

The V gene is TRBV11-2, the J gene TRBJ2-1; perhaps TRBD2 as D (5 bases). The CDR3 runs 14 residues. Looked up from germline, CDR1 is SGHAT and CDR2 is FQNNGV. Trimming removed 2 bases at V and 3 bases at J, with 8 bases between. Here the CDR3 DNA reads TGTGCCAGCAGCTTACCACTAGTCTACAATGAGCAGTTCTTC. Amino acids: CASSLPLVYNEQFF.

The chain links TRBV5-5 to TRBJ2-7, with 7 bases aligning to TRBD1. Germline CDR1 is SGHKS and CDR2 is YYEKEE (reference sequence). The CDR3 contains 14 residues. J gave up 2 bases and V 0 bases, and 2 bases lay outside the gene matches. CDR3 loop: CASSLEGAPYEQYF. CDR3 sequence (DNA): TGTGCCAGCAGCTTGGAGGGGGCCCCCTACGAGCAGTACTTC.

The gene calls are TRBV7-9 and TRBJ1-2; D is unresolved. The CDR3 covers 15 residues. Germline CDR1 and CDR2: SEHNR and FQNEAQ (reference sequence). Between the trimmed V and J ends, which lost 5 bases and 1 base, there was a span of 14 bases. In DNA, the CDR3 is TGTGCCAGCAGCGACCCGGACGATTATAACTATGGCTACACCTTC. Amino acids: CASSDPDDYNYGYTF.

The chain is built from TRBV5-8 and TRBJ2-2, with a weak D call TRBD1 (5 bases). The CDR3 sequence is 13 residues long. CDR1 is SGHTS and CDR2 is YDEGEE in the germline V gene. V gave up 2 bases and J gave up 4 bases, with 6 bases separating them. This CDR3 reads CASSFRATGELFF. Written as DNA, the CDR3 is TGTGCCAGCAGCTTCAGGGCCACCGGGGAGCTGTTTTTT. Drawing the rest from reference TRBV5-8 and TRBJ2-2, the complete variable domain is EAGVTQSPTHLIKTRGQQATLRCSPISGHTSVYWYQQALGLGLQFLLWYDEGEERNRGNFPPRFSGRQFPNYSSELNVNALELEDSALYLCASSFRATGELFFGEGSRLTVL.

The chain joins TRBV6-6 to TRBJ2-7, with D perhaps TRBD1 (5 bases). Germline CDR1 is MNHNY and CDR2 is SVGAGI (reference sequence). The CDR3 loop spans 14 amino acids. V dropped 7 bases and J dropped 2 bases, with 15 bases sitting between them. CDR3 sequence reads: CASNLPTDTYEQYF. CDR3 coding DNA: TGTGCCAGCAATTTACCGACAGATACCTACGAGCAGTACTTC.

This clone was seen a few times. Other nucleotide sequences from this sample produce the same CDR3. The chain carries TRBV9 and TRBJ1-1; D might be TRBD1 (5 bases). The V end lost 1 base, the J end lost 5 bases, and 12 bases lay between the germline ends. The CDR3 totals 14 residues. Germline V gene sequence: CDR1 SGDLS, CDR2 YYNGEE. The CDR3 nucleotides are TGTGCCAGCAGCGTATCCCAGGGAGGGACTGAAGCTTTCTTT. This encodes CASSVSQGGTEAFF.

The chain links TRBV11-2 to TRBJ2-4, with D tentatively TRBD2 (6 bases). V lost 5 bases, J lost 7 bases, and 15 bases lay in between. CDR3 length equals 14 residues. The germline CDR1 and CDR2 sequences are SGHAT and FQNNGV. As DNA, the CDR3 is TGTGCCAGCAGCCCAGGCGGCCGGGGGAACATTCAGTACTTC. Its translation: CASSPGGRGNIQYF.

The gene calls are TRBV28 and TRBJ2-7; 12 bases align to TRBD1. This CDR3 comprises 17 residues. Germline CDR1 is MDHEN and CDR2 is SYDVKM. With 6 bases clipped from V and 7 bases from J, the junction kept 16 bases outside the gene matches. DNA of the CDR3: TGTGCCAGCAGCTCCTCCCGGTCGGGACAGGGGGCGGGGGAGCAGTACTTC. The encoded protein is CASSSSRSGQGAGEQYF.

The V call is TRBV5-1, the J call TRBJ2-5; D not resolved. This CDR3 spans 17 amino acids. V dropped 0 bases and J dropped 3 bases, with 18 bases sitting between them. Germline V lookup: CDR1 SGHRS, CDR2 YFSETQ. The CDR3 loop is CASSLVWSIKGEETQYF. The CDR3 DNA sequence: TGCGCCAGCAGCTTGGTGTGGTCTATTAAGGGTGAAGAGACCCAGTACTTC.

Written as DNA, the CDR3 is TGTGCCAGCAGCTCCCGACAGGGGGCTAGGACCTACGAGCAGTACTTC. Amino acids: CASSSRQGARTYEQYF. The genes are TRBV5-4 and TRBJ2-7, with 10 bases identical to TRBD1. The length of the CDR3 is 16 residues. From germline, CDR1 is SGHNT and CDR2 YYREEE (reference sequence). V shed 3 bases and J 2 bases; nucleotides not matched to a gene: 8.

The gene calls are TRBV7-9 and TRBJ2-1; D possibly uses TRBD1 or TRBD2 (5 bases each). V was shortened by 1 base and J by 0 bases, with 13 bases between the two germline ends. The germline V gene encodes CDR1 SEHNR and CDR2 FQNEAQ (reference sequence). CDR3 length: 17 amino acids. CDR3 residues: CASSLGPTGPSYNEQFF. The DNA of the CDR3 is TGTGCCAGCAGCTTAGGCCCGACGGGGCCCTCCTACAATGAGCAGTTCTTC.

The rearrangement uses TRBV10-3 and TRBJ2-3; 8 bases are shared with TRBD2. The germline gives CDR1 ENHRY, CDR2 SYGVKD. Germline trimming cut 8 bases from V and 0 bases from J; bases unmatched to any gene: 4. The CDR3 loop spans 14 amino acids. Here the CDR3 reads CAIDSGESTDTQYF. CDR3 nucleotide sequence: TGTGCCATCGATAGCGGGGAAAGCACAGATACGCAGTATTTT.

The chain is built from TRBV6-1 and TRBJ2-2, with TRBD2 identical over 10 bases. This CDR3 region has 16 residues. CDR1 and CDR2 (germline): MNHNS, SASEGT. With 2 bases clipped from V and 6 bases from J, the junction kept 6 bases outside the gene matches. CDR3 in amino acids: CASSEFGTSVPGELFF. CDR3 nucleotide sequence: TGTGCCAGCAGTGAATTTGGGACTAGCGTACCCGGGGAGCTGTTTTTT.

The chain is built from TRBV7-9 and TRBJ1-2, with TRBD1 as a possible D gene (6 bases). There are 12 residues in the CDR3. Germline V gene data show CDR1 as SEHNR and CDR2 as FQNEAQ (reference sequence). Trimming pared 0 bases from V and 12 bases from J, leaving 11 bases between. CDR3 sequence reads: CASSLADRWDTF. The CDR3 DNA reads as TGTGCCAGCAGCTTAGCTGACAGGTGGGACACCTTC.

This clone came up once. The gene calls are TRBV5-6 and TRBJ2-3; D gene ambiguous. This CDR3 is 13 amino acids long. V was shortened by 2 bases and J by 8 bases, with 12 bases between the two germline ends. From germline, CDR1 is SGHDT and CDR2 YYEEEE. The CDR3 sequence: CASSFVTEATQYF. The CDR3 nucleotides read TGTGCCAGCAGCTTCGTGACCGAGGCTACGCAGTATTTT.

The chain is built from TRBV4-1 and TRBJ2-5, with TRBD2 matching 7 bases. Per the germline V gene, CDR1 is MGHRA and CDR2 is YSYEKL. CDR3 length equals 16 residues. The V and J ends lost 0 bases and 2 bases, in that order; junction bases with no gene match: 6. CDR3 residues: CASSQDYRAGQETQYF. The CDR3 DNA reads as TGCGCCAGCAGCCAAGATTATCGAGCGGGGCAAGAGACCCAGTACTTC.

This clone was counted once. The rearrangement uses TRBV5-5 and TRBJ1-4; TRBD1 aligns across 7 bases. The CDR3 covers 14 residues. Germline trimming cut 0 bases from V and 12 bases from J; bases unmatched to any gene: 8. Germline V gene sequence: CDR1 SGHKS, CDR2 YYEKEE (reference sequence). The CDR3 is CASSLVGRGAELFF. The CDR3 bases are TGTGCCAGCAGCTTGGTCGGCAGGGGGGCGGAACTGTTTTTT. Full variable domain (outside the CDR3, taken from reference TRBV5-5 and TRBJ1-4): DAGVTQSPTHLIKTRGQQVTLRCSPISGHKSVSWYQQVLGQGPQFIFQYYEKEERGRGNFPDRFSARQFPNYSSELNVNALLLGDSALYLCASSLVGRGAELFFGSGTQLSVL.

The chain uses TRBV29-1 and TRBJ2-4; maybe TRBD2 (6 bases). CDR1 is SQVTM, CDR2 ANQGSEA, per germline. V was clipped by 4 bases and J by 8 bases, with 18 bases between them. The CDR3 consists of 14 residues. CDR3 nucleotide sequence: TGCAGCGTTGGAGGTGGGGAGCGGGCGGACATTCAGTACTTC. Translated, it gives CSVGGGERADIQYF.

V usage is TRBV7-6 and J usage is TRBJ1-1; D ambiguous. The V and J ends lost 4 bases and 3 bases respectively, with 18 bases between them. Germline V gene sequence: CDR1 SGHVS, CDR2 FNYEAQ. CDR3 length equals 16 residues. CDR3 protein: CASSSQAGYVDTEAFF. The DNA for the CDR3 is TGTGCCAGCAGCTCGCAGGCTGGTTATGTTGACACTGAAGCTTTCTTT.

V usage is TRBV19 and J usage is TRBJ2-1; TRBD2 matches 7 bases. This CDR3 has 16 residues. With 2 bases clipped from V and 5 bases from J, the junction kept 9 bases outside the gene matches. CDR1 LNHDA and CDR2 SQIVND come from the germline V gene (reference sequence). The CDR3 sequence: CASSISGGGRHNEQFF. In DNA, the CDR3 is TGTGCCAGTAGTATAAGCGGCGGGGGACGGCACAATGAGCAGTTCTTC.